The clone carrying this T cell receptor (beta chain) came up many times. This specimen belongs to a study of regulatory T cells in long-lasting Graves disease. There are 14 residues in the CDR3. V gave up 0 bases and J gave up 9 bases, with 13 bases separating them. The germline gives CDR1 SGHDN, CDR2 FVKESK. To make TCR beta libraries, researchers used iRepertoire HTBI primers and Arm-PCR of CDR3 regions. TCRdb re-called the multiplex PCR reads with MiXCR, one entry per CDR3 protein. The table lists a few hundred thousand distinct CDR3 sequences, around 19% of them singletons. Time point of the sample: newly diagnosed GD, antithyroid drugs for less than 3 months. Construction of the TCR library relied on RNA isolated from PBMCs. These data also featured in a second study, about T cells in Graves' hyperthyroidism and ophthalmopathy. That source adds: TCR CDR3 regions were first amplified by RT-PCR with HTBI primers. For ophthalmopathy, model prediction preceded onset by a median approximately 6 months.

The chain joins TRBV14 to TRBJ2-3, with D hard to call. Sequenced material: peripheral blood mononuclear cells (PBMCs), taken at new diagnosis, from a patient treated with antithyroid drugs. This sequence originates from a woman aged 25-40 years with Graves disease. The CDR3 is CASSQDSMGRTQYF. The CDR3 nucleotides are TGTGCCAGCAGCCAAGATTCCATGGGCCGGACGCAGTATTTT.